This T cell receptor (beta chain) originates from a study of early T cells in non-severe SARS-CoV-2 infection. Attached unique molecular identifiers marked individual cDNA molecules. From the 5' RACE reads, TCRdb called clonotypes with MiXCR, one entry per CDR3 protein. The sample consists of tens of thousands of distinct CDR3 sequences, approximately 9.9% of them appearing once. Trimming removed 6 bases from V and 2 bases from J, with 17 bases in between. This CDR3 contains 16 residues. Germline assignment: CDR1 DFQATT and CDR2 SNEGSKA (reference sequence). The chain uses TRBV20-1 and TRBJ2-6; D is perhaps TRBD1 or TRBD2 (7 bases each). The TCR sequence derives from an adult who was a healthcare worker with PCR-confirmed SARS-CoV-2 infection or an uninfected control (not recorded which). Sequencing input: whole blood. This chain's CDR3 is CSARPGGGTGANVLTF. The CDR3 region has the DNA TGCAGTGCCCGACCAGGGGGGGGCACTGGGGCCAACGTCCTGACTTTC.